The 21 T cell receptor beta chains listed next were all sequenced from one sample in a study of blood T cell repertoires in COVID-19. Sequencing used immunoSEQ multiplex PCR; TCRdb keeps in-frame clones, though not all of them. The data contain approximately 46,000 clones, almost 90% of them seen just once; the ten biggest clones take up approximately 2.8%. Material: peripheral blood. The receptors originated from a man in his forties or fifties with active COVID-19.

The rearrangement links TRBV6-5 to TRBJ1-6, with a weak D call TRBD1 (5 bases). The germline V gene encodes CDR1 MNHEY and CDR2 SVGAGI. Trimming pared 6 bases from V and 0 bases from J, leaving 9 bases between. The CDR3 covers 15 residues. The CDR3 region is CASREGLSYNSPLHF. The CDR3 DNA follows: TGTGCCAGCAGGGAGGGGCTCTCCTATAATTCACCCCTCCACTTT.

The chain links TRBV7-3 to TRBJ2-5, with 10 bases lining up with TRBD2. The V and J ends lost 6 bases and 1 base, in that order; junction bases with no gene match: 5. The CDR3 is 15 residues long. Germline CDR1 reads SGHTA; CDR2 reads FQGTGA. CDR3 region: CASSNSGGTQETQYF. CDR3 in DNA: TGTGCCAGCAGTAATAGCGGGGGGACCCAAGAGACCCAGTACTTC.

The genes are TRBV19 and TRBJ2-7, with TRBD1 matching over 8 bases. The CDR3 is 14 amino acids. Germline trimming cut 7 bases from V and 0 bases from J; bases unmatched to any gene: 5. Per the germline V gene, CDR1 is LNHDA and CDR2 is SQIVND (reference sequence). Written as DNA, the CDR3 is TGTGCCAGTAAGCAGGGGGCTGGCTCCTACGAGCAGTACTTC. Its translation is CASKQGAGSYEQYF.

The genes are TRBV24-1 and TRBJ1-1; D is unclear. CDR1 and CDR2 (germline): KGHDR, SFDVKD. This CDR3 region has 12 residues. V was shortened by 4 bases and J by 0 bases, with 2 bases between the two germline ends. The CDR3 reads CATSDLNTEAFF. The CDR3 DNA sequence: TGTGCCACCAGTGACTTGAACACTGAAGCTTTCTTT.

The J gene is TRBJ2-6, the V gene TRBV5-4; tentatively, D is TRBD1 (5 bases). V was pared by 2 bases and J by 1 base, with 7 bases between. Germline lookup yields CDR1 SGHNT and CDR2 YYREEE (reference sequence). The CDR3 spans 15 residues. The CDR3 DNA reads TGTGCCAGCAGCTTCCAGGGATCTGGGGCCAACGTCCTGACTTTC. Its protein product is CASSFQGSGANVLTF.

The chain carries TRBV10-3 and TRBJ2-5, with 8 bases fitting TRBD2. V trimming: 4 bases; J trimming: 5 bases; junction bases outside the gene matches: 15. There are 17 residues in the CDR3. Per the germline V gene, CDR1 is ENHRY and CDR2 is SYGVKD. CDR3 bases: TGTGCCATCAGTGCGGGTCAGGAAGCGGGGGCCATGGAGACCCAGTACTTC. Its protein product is CAISAGQEAGAMETQYF.

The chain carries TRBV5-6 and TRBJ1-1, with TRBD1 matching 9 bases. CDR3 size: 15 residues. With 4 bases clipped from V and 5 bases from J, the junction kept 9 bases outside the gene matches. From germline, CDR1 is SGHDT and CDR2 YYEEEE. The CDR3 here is CASSILQGAGTEAFF. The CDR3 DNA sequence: TGTGCCAGCAGCATCTTACAGGGGGCCGGGACTGAAGCTTTCTTT.

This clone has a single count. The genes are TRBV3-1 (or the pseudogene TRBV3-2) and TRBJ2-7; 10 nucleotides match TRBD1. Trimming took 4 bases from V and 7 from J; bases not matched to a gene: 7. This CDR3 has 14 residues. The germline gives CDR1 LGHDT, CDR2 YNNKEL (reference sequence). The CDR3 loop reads CASSPGQGLEEQYF. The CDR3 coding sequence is TGTGCCAGCAGCCCGGGACAGGGGCTTGAGGAGCAGTACTTC.

Written as DNA, the CDR3 is TGCGCCAGCAGCTTGGTCGGACTAGCGGGAGATACGCAGTATTTT. The encoded protein is CASSLVGLAGDTQYF. The chain carries TRBV5-1 and TRBJ2-3; TRBD2 aligns across 11 bases. With 0 bases clipped from V and 5 bases from J, the junction kept 2 bases outside the gene matches. The germline CDR1 and CDR2 sequences are SGHRS and YFSETQ. CDR3 size: 15 residues. The complete variable domain, with remaining parts taken from reference TRBV5-1 and TRBJ2-3, reads KAGVTQTPRYLIKTRGQQVTLSCSPISGHRSVSWYQQTPGQGLQFLFEYFSETQRNKGNFPGRFSGRQFSNSRSEMNVSTLELGDSALYLCASSLVGLAGDTQYFGPGTRLTVL.

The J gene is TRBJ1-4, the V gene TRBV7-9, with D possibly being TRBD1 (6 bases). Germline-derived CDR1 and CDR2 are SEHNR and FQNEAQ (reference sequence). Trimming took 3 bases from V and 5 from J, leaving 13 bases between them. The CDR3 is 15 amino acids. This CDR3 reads CASSFTGGENEKLFF. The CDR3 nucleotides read TGTGCCAGCAGCTTTACGGGGGGCGAGAATGAAAAACTGTTTTTT.

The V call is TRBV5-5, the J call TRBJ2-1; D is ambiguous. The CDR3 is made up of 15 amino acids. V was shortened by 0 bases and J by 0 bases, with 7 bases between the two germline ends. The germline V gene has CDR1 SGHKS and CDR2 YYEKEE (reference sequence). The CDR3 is CASSLVESSYNEQFF. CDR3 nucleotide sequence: TGTGCCAGCAGCTTGGTGGAGAGCTCCTACAATGAGCAGTTCTTC.

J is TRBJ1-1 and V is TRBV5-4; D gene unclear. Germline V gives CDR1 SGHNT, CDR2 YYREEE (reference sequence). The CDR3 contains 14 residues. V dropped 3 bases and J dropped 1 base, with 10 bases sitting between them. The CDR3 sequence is CASSSQTRNTEAFF. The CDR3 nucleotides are TGTGCCAGCAGCTCGCAAACAAGGAACACTGAAGCTTTCTTT.

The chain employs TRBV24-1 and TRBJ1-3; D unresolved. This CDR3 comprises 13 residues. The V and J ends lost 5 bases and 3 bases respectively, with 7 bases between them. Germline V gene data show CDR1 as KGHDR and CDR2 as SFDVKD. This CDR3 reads CATSASGGNTIYF. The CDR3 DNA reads TGTGCCACCAGTGCGAGCGGTGGAAACACCATATATTTT.

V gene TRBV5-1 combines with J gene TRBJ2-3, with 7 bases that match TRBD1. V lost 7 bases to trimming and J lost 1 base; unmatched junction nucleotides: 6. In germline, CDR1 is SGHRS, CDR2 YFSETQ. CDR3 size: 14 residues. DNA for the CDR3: TGCGCCAGCCACTTAACAGGGGGCACAGATACGCAGTATTTT. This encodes CASHLTGGTDTQYF.

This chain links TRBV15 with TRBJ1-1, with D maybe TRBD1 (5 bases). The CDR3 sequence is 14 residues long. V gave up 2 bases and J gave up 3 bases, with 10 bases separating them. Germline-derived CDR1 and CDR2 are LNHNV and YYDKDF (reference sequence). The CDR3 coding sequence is TGTGCCACCAGCAGAAGAGACAGTTACACTGAAGCTTTCTTT. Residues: CATSRRDSYTEAFF.

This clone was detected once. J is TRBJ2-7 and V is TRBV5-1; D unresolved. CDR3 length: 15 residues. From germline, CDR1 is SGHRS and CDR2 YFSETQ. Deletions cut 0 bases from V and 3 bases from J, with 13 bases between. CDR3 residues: CASSLAFGSSYEQYF. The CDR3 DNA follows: TGCGCCAGCAGCTTGGCCTTTGGTTCTAGCTACGAGCAGTACTTC.

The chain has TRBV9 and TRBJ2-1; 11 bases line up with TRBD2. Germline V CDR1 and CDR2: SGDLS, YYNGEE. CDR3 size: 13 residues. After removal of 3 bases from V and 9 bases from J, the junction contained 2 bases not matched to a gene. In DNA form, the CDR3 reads TGTGCCAGCAGCGCTAGCGGGGGGACTGAGCAGTTCTTC. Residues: CASSASGGTEQFF.

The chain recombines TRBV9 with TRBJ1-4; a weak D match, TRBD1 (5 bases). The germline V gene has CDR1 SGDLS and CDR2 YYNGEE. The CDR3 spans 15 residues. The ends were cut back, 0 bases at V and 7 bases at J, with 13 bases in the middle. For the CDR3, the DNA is TGTGCCAGCAGCGTAGATGCAGGGTGGGGTGAAAAACTGTTTTTT. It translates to CASSVDAGWGEKLFF.

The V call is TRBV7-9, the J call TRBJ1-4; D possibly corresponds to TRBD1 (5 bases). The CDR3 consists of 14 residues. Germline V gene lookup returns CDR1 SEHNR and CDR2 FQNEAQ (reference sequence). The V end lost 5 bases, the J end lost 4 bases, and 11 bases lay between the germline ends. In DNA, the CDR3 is TGTGCCAGCAGCGCCCGACAGAATAATGAAAAACTGTTTTTT. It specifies CASSARQNNEKLFF.

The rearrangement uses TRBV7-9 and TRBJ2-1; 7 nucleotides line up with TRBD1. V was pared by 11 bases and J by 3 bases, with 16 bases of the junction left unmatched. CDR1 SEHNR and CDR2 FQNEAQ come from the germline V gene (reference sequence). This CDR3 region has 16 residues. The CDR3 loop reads CAGDLRQGEGYNEQFF. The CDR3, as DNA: TGTGCCGGAGATCTAAGACAGGGCGAAGGCTACAATGAGCAGTTCTTC.

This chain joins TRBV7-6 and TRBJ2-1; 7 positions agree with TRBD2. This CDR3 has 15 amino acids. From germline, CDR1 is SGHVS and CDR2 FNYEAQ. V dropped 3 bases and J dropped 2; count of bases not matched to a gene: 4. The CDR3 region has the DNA TGTGCCAGCAGCTTTGGGGCGGGGGCCTACAATGAGCAGTTCTTC. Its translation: CASSFGAGAYNEQFF.